Listed here are 2 T cell receptor beta chains from one sample, sequenced in a study of T cells in Graves' hyperthyroidism and ophthalmopathy. Researchers took RNA transcripts and amplified the TCR beta CDR3 regions from them. First-round RT-PCR of the TCR CDR3 relied on the HTBI primer set. TCRdb fed the multiplex PCR reads into MiXCR, producing one record per CDR3 protein. The data contain roughly 45,000 distinct CDR3 sequences, around 48% of them singletons. Sequences were obtained from peripheral blood or thyroid tissue (not recorded which). The source is a woman between 50 and 59 years old with Graves' hyperthyroidism.

This clonotype occurred many times. The gene calls are TRBV27 and TRBJ1-2; TRBD1 matches at 7 bases. Germline loops: CDR1 MNHEY, CDR2 SMNVEV (reference sequence). The CDR3 extends over 13 amino acids. The trim removed 6 bases at V and 4 bases at J, leaving 5 bases unmatched. The CDR3 DNA reads TGTGCCAGCAGAAAAAGGGGGCCCTATGGCTACACCTTC. Translated, it gives CASRKRGPYGYTF.

The chain employs TRBV10-3 and TRBJ2-5, with TRBD1 matching 8 bases. The length of the CDR3 is 17 residues. The germline V gene has CDR1 ENHRY and CDR2 SYGVKD. V lost 6 bases, J lost 1 base, and 13 bases stayed unmatched. DNA for the CDR3: TGTGCCATCAGGGCCGCAGGGGGCGACTATGGCCAAGAGACCCAGTACTTC. Its translation: CAIRAAGGDYGQETQYF.